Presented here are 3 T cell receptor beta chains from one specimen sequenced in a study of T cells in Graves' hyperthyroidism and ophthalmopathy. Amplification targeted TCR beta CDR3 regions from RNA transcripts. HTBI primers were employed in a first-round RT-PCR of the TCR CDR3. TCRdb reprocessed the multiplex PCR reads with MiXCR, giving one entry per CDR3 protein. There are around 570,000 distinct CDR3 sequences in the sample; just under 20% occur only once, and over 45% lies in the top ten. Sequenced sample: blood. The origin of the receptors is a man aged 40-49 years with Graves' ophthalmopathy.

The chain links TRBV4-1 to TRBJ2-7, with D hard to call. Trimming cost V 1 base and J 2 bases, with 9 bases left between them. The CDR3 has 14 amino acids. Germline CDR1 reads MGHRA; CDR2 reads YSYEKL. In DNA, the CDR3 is TGCGCCAGCAGCCAAGGTCAGCTAACCTACGAGCAGTACTTC. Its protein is CASSQGQLTYEQYF.

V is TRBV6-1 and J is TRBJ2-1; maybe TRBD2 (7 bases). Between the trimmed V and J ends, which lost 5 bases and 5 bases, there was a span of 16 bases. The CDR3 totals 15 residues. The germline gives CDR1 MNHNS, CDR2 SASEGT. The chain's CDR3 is CASSPPKGGNNEQFF. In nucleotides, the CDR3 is TGTGCCAGCAGTCCTCCAAAGGGGGGGAACAATGAGCAGTTCTTC.

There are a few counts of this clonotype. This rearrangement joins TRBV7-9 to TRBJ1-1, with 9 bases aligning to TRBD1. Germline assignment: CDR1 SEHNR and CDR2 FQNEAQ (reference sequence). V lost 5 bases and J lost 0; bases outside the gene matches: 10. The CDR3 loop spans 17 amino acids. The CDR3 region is CASSPGTGQNLNTEAFF. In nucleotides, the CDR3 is TGTGCCAGCAGCCCCGGGACAGGGCAAAATTTGAACACTGAAGCTTTCTTT.